This entry describes one T cell receptor beta chain. Its cognate antigen is unknown. A junction boundary mismatches the germline segment, possibly from a read error. Germline assignment: CDR1 MDHEN and CDR2 SYDVKM. The CDR3 spans 17 residues. Individual cDNA molecules had unique molecular identifiers attached to them by the library. Authors' data handling: Sample TCR counts, which ranged from roughly 20,000 to 750,000, had a median of 95,638. One entry per CDR3 protein, called by TCRdb with MiXCR from the 5' RACE reads. The V and J calls and clone size are TCRdb's, not the authors'. The repertoire includes roughly 110,000 distinct CDR3 sequences, roughly 19% of them detected once, and around 3% sits in the top ten. The sample is drawn from a study of human T cells and chemical hapten exposure. Study-level background: Per-sample TCR yield variability stemmed mainly from small pooled library volume differences. Study outcomes and limitations: TCRs exceeding a frequency of 1 in 1000 stayed unchanged under DPC sensitization.

Unfractionated whole blood was the source of the extracted total RNA. The TCR originated in a human donor in good health. This chain uses TRBV28 with TRBJ2-1, with TRBD2 matching over 9 bases. CDR3 amino acids: CVSSSALGGGRANEQFF. The CDR3 nucleotides are TGTGTCAGCAGTTCCGCCCTGGGGGGCGGGAGGGCCAATGAGCAGTTCTTC.